Described below is a single T cell receptor (beta chain) sequence and its context. Original methodology: The authors estimated nucleated cell counts from reference gene primer amplification. The data were produced by immunoSEQ multiplex PCR, yet TCRdb's version contains in-frame clones alone and is incomplete. V and J calls and clone size are as listed in that table; D and trimming were resolved from the DNA. The sample consists of roughly 350,000 clones, about 93% of them appearing once. The data were taken from a study of blood T cell repertoires in COVID-19. At the level of the study: Sites across the United States, Italy and Spain contributed samples from acute and convalescent COVID-19.

Per the germline V gene, CDR1 is SGHVS and CDR2 is FNYEAQ. Between the trimmed V and J ends, which lost 4 bases and 0 bases, there was a span of 10 bases. CDR3 length: 15 amino acids. The rearrangement links TRBV7-6 to TRBJ1-3, with D hard to call. This TCR came from a young woman who had recovered from COVID-19. Sample: peripheral blood. CDR3 sequence: CASSSRLTSGNTIYF. In DNA form, the CDR3 reads TGTGCCAGCAGCTCCCGACTAACCTCTGGAAACACCATATATTTT. Variable domain in full (rest from reference TRBV7-6 and TRBJ1-3): GAGVSQSPRYKVTKRGQDVALRCDPISGHVSLYWYRQALGQGPEFLTYFNYEAQQDKSGLPNDRFSAERPEGSISTLTIQRTEQRDSAMYRCASSSRLTSGNTIYFGEGSWLTVV.